One TCR beta chain is described in this entry. Libraries were prepared by immunoSEQ multiplex PCR; TCRdb keeps only in-frame clonotypes and omits some of them. The data hold over 50,000 clones, with 80% to 95% observed a single time. The data belong to a study of technical replicates of blood from a few donors. The CDR3 has 14 residues. The germline gives CDR1 SGHAT, CDR2 FQNNGV. After removal of 6 bases from V and 6 bases from J, the junction contained 10 bases not matched to a gene. This clonotype originated in a human donor in good health. Some clones in this sample may be carry-over from other donors' samples. The chain couples TRBV11-2 to TRBJ1-1; 7 bases agree with TRBD1. The sequenced sample consisted of PBMCs. In DNA, the CDR3 is TGTGCCAGCAGGAAACTGACAGGGAATGCTGAAGCTTTCTTT. Amino acids: CASRKLTGNAEAFF.